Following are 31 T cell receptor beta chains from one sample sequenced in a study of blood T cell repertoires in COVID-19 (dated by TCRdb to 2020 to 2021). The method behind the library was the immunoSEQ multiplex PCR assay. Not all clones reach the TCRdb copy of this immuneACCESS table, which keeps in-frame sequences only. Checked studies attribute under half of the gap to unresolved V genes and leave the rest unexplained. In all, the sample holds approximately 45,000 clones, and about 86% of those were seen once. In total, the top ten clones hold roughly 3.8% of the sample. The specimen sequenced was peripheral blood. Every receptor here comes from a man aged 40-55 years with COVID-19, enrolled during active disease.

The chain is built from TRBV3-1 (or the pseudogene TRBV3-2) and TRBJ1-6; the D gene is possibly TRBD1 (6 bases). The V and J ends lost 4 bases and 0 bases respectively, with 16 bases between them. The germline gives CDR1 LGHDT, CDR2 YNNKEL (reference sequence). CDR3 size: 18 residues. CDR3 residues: CASSRKGGGPSYNSPLHF. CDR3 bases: TGTGCCAGCAGCCGAAAGGGAGGGGGTCCCTCCTATAATTCACCCCTCCACTTT.

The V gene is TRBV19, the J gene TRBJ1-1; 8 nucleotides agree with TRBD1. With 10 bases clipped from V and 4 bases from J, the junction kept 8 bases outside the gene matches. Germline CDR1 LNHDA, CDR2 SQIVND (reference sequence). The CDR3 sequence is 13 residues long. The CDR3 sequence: CATSDRGSTEAFF. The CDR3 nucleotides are TGTGCCACCTCCGACAGGGGATCCACTGAAGCTTTCTTT.

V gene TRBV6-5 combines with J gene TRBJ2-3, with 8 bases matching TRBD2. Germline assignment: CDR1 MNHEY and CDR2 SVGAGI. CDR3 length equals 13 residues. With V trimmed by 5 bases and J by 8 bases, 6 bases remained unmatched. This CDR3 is CASSPKAGGTQYF. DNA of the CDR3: TGTGCCAGCAGTCCCAAGGCGGGGGGTACGCAGTATTTT.

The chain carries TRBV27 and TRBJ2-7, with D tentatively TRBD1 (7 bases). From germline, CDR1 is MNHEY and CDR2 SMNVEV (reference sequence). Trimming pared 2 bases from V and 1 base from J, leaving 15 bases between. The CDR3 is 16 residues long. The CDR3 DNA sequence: TGTGCCAGCAGTTTAGGGGGGACAGTTATTTCCTACGAGCAGTACTTC. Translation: CASSLGGTVISYEQYF.

The CDR3 DNA reads as TGTGCCAGCAGTCAGAGGCCCAATGGGGAGACCCAGTACTTC. Translation gives CASSQRPNGETQYF. The chain employs TRBV6-5 and TRBJ2-5; D is unresolved. Germline V lookup: CDR1 MNHEY, CDR2 SVGAGI. There are 14 residues in the CDR3. Between the trimmed V and J ends, which lost 5 bases and 5 bases, there was a span of 15 bases.

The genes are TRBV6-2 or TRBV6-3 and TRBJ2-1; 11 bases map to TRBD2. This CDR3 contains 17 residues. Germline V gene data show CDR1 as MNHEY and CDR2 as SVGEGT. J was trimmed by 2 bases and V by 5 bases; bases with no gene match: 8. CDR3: CASSIGLAGFPYNEQFF. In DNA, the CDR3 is TGTGCCAGCAGTATAGGACTAGCGGGTTTCCCCTACAATGAGCAGTTCTTC.

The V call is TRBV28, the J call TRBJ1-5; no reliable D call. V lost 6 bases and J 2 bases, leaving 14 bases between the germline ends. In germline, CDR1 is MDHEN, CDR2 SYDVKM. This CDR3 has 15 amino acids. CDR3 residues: CASSVLGGGNQPQHF. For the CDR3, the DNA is TGTGCCAGCAGCGTTTTGGGCGGGGGCAATCAGCCCCAGCATTTT.

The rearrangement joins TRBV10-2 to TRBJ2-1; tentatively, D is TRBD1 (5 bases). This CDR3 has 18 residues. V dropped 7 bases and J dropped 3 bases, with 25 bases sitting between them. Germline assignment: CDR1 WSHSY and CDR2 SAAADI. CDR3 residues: CASKAKGSSLDYYNEQFF. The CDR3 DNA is TGCGCCAGCAAGGCGAAGGGGTCTTCCTTGGATTACTACAATGAGCAGTTCTTC.

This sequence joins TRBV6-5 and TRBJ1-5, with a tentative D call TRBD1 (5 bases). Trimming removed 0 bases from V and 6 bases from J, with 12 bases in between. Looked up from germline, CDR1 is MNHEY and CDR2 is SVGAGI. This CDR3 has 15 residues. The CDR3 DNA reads TGTGCCAGCAGTTACTCCGGGGGTTCGGGTCAGCCCCAGCATTTT. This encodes CASSYSGGSGQPQHF.

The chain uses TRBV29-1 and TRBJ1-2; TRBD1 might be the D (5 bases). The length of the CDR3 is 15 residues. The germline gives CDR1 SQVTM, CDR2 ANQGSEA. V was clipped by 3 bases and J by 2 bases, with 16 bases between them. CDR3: CSVEEYRDLNYGYTF. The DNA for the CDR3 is TGCAGCGTTGAGGAATACCGGGACTTGAACTATGGCTACACCTTC.

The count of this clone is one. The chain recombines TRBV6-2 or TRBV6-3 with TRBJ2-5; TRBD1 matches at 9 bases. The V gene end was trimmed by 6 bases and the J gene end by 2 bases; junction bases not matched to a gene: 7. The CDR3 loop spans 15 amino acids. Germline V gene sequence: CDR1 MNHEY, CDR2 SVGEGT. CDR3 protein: CASSRRGTGQETQYF. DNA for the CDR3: TGTGCCAGCAGCCGCCGAGGGACAGGGCAAGAGACCCAGTACTTC.

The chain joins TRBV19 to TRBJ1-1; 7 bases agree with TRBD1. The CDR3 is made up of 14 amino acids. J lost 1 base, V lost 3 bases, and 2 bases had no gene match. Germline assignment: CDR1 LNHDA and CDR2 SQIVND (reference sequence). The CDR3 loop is CASSIRDRNTEAFF. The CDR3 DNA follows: TGTGCCAGTAGTATCCGGGACAGGAACACTGAAGCTTTCTTT. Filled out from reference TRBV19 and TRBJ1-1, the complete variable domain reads DGGITQSPKYLFRKEGQNVTLSCEQNLNHDAMYWYRQDPGQGLRLIYYSQIVNDFQKGDIAEGYSVSREKKESFPLTVTSAQKNPTAFYLCASSIRDRNTEAFFGQGTRLTVV.

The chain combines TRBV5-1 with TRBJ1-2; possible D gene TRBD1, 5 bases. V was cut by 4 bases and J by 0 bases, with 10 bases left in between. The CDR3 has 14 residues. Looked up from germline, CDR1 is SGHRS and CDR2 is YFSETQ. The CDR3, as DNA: TGCGCCAGCAGCCTCGGACATACTAACTATGGCTACACCTTC. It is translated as CASSLGHTNYGYTF.

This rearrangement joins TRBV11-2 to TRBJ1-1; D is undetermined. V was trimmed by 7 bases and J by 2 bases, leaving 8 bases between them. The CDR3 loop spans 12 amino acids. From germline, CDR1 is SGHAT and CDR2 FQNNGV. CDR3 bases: TGTGCCAGCAAACTGCTAAACACTGAAGCTTTCTTT. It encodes CASKLLNTEAFF.

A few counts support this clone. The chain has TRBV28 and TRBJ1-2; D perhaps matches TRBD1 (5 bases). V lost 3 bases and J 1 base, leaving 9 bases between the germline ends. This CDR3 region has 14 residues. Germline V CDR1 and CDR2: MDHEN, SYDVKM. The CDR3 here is CASSLGGSNYGYTF. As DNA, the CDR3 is TGTGCCAGCAGTTTGGGGGGGAGTAACTATGGCTACACCTTC.

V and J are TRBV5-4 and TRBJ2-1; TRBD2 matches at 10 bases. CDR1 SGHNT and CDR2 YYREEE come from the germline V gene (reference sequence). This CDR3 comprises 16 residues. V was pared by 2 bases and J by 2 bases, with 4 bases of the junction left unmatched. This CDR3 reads CASSLTAGGAYNEQFF. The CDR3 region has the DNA TGTGCCAGCAGCTTAACAGCGGGAGGGGCCTACAATGAGCAGTTCTTC. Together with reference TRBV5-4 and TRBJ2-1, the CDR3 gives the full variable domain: ETGVTQSPTHLIKTRGQQVTLRCSSQSGHNTVSWYQQALGQGPQFIFQYYREEENGRGNFPPRFSGLQFPNYSSELNVNALELDDSALYLCASSLTAGGAYNEQFFGPGTRLTVL.

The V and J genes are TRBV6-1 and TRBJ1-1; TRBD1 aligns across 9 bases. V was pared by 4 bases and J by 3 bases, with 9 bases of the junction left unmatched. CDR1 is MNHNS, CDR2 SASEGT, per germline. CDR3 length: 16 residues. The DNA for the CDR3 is TGTGCCAGCAGTGCTCGACCGGGACAGGGTCACACTGAAGCTTTCTTT. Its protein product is CASSARPGQGHTEAFF.

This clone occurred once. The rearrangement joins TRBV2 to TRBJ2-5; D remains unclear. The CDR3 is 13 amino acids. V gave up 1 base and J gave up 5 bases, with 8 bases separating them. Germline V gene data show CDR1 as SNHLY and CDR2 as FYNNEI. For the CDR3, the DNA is TGTGCCAGCAGTGAAGGCAGGTCGGAGACCCAGTACTTC. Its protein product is CASSEGRSETQYF. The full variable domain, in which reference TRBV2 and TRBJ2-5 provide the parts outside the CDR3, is EPEVTQTPSHQVTQMGQEVILRCVPISNHLYFYWYRQILGQKVEFLVSFYNNEISEKSEIFDDQFSVERPDGSNFTLKIRSTKLEDSAMYFCASSEGRSETQYFGPGTRLLVL.

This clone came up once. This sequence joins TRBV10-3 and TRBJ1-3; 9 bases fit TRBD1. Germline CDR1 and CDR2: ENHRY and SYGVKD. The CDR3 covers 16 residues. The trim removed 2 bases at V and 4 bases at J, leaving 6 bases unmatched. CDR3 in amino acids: CAISEAGTGMGNTIYF. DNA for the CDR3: TGTGCCATCAGTGAGGCCGGGACAGGGATGGGAAACACCATATATTTT.

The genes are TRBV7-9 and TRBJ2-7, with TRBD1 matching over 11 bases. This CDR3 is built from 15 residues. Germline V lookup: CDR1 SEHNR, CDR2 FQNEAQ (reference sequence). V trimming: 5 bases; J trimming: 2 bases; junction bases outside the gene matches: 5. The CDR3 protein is CASSPPGQGAYEQYF. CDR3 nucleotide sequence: TGTGCCAGCAGCCCACCGGGACAGGGGGCCTACGAGCAGTACTTC.

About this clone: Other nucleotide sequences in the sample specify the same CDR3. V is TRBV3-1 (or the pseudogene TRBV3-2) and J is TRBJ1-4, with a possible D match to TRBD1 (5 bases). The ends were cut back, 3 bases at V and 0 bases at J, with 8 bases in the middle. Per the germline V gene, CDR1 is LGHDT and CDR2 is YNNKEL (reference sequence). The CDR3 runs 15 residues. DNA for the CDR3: TGTGCCAGCAGCCATCAAGGGGCAACTAATGAAAAACTGTTTTTT. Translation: CASSHQGATNEKLFF.

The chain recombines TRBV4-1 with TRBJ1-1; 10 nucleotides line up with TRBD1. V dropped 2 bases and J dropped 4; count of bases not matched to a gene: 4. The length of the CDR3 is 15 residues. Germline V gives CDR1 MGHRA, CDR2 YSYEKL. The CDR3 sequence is CASSQRQGASTEAFF. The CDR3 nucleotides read TGCGCCAGCAGCCAACGACAGGGGGCAAGCACTGAAGCTTTCTTT.

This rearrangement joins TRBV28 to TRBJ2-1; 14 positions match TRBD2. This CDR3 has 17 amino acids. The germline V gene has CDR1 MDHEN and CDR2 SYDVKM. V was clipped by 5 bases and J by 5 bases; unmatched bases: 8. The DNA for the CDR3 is TGTGCCAGCAGTCCAATCACGACTAGCGGGAGGGACAATGAGCAGTTCTTC. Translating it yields CASSPITTSGRDNEQFF.

The CDR3, as DNA: TGCGCCAGCAGCTGGGGGACAGGGAATGAAAAACTGTTTTTT. It encodes CASSWGTGNEKLFF. This sequence joins TRBV5-1 and TRBJ1-4, with 9 bases identical to TRBD1. With 3 bases clipped from V and 5 bases from J, the junction kept 2 bases outside the gene matches. Germline V gene sequence: CDR1 SGHRS, CDR2 YFSETQ. The CDR3 is 14 amino acids. Using reference TRBV5-1 and TRBJ1-4 for the parts outside the CDR3, the full variable domain is KAGVTQTPRYLIKTRGQQVTLSCSPISGHRSVSWYQQTPGQGLQFLFEYFSETQRNKGNFPGRFSGRQFSNSRSEMNVSTLELGDSALYLCASSWGTGNEKLFFGSGTQLSVL.

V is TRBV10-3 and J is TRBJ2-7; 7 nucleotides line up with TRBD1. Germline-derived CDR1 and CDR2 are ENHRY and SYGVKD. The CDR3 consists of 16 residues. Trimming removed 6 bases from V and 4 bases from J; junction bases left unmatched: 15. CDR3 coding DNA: TGTGCCATCAGCTATTCTAAAACGACAGGGTCGTACGAGCAGTACTTC. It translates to CAISYSKTTGSYEQYF.

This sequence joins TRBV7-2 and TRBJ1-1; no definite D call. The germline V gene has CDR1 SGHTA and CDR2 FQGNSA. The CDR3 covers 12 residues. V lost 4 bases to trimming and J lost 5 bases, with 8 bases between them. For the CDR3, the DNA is TGTGCCAGCAGCTCCCTGAGGACTGAAGCTTTCTTT. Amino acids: CASSSLRTEAFF.

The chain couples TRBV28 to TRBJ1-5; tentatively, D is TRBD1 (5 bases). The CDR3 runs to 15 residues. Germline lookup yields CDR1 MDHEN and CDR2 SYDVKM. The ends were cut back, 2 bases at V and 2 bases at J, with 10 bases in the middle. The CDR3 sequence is CASSLRGSGNQPQHF. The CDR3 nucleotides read TGTGCCAGCAGTTTAAGGGGAAGCGGCAATCAGCCCCAGCATTTT.

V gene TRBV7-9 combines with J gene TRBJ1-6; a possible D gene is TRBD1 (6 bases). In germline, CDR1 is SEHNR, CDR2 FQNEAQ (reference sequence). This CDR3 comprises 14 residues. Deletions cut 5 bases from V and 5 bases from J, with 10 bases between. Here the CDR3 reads CASSGRQDNSPLHF. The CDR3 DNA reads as TGTGCCAGCAGCGGCAGACAGGATAATTCACCCCTCCACTTT.

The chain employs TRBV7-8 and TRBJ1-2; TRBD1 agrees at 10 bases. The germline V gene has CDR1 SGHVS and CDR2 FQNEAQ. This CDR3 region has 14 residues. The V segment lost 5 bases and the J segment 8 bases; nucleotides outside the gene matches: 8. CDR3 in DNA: TGTGCCAGCAGCAAGCGGACAGGGGGAGAGGGCTACACCTTC. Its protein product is CASSKRTGGEGYTF. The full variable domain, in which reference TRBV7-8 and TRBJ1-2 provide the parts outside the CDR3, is GAGVSQSPRYKVAKRGQDVALRCDPISGHVSLFWYQQALGQGPEFLTYFQNEAQLDKSGLPSDRFFAERPEGSVSTLKIQRTQQEDSAVYLCASSKRTGGEGYTFGSGTRLTVV.

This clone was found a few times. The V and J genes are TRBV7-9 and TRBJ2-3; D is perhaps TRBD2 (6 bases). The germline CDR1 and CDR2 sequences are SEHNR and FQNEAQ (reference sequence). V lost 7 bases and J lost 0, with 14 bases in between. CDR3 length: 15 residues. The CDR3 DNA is TGTGCCAGCACCCCGGGGGACGGGAGCACAGATACGCAGTATTTT. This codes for CASTPGDGSTDTQYF. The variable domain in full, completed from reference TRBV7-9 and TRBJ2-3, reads DTGVSQNPRHKITKRGQNVTFRCDPISEHNRLYWYRQTLGQGPEFLTYFQNEAQLEKSRLLSDRFSAERPKGSFSTLEIQRTEQGDSAMYLCASTPGDGSTDTQYFGPGTRLTVL.

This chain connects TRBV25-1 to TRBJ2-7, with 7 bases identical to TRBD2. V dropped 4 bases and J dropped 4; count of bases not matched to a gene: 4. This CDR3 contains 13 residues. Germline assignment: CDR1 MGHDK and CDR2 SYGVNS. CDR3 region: CASSVLAEYEQYF. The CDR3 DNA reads TGTGCCAGCAGTGTCCTAGCGGAGTACGAGCAGTACTTC.